The 10 T cell receptor beta chains below all came from one sample that was sequenced in a study of post-analysis software for immune sequencing data. Presence of unique molecular identifiers characterized the TCR beta cDNA libraries. TCRdb used MiXCR to reprocess the PCR reads, holding one entry per CDR3 protein. The sample records about 560,000 distinct CDR3 sequences, roughly 47% being singletons. Study-level results: Controls had lower frequencies than patients of four or five TRBV segments, which included TRBV5-6, TRBV5-1 and TRBV20-1.

Their specific antigens are unknown. Sequencing was performed on blood. The receptors shown here come from a girl aged 10-17 years with multiple sclerosis.

On this clonotype: Mismatch with germline at one junction end may stem from a read error. The gene calls are TRBV18 and TRBJ1-5; D is ambiguous. Germline loops: CDR1 KGHSH, CDR2 LQKENI. CDR3 size: 16 residues. Here the CDR3 DNA reads TGTGCCAGCTCACCACCAGGAGGAGGAATCAAACAGCCCCGGCATTTT. It encodes CASSPPGGGIKQPRHF.

The chain employs TRBV9 and TRBJ1-5, with D perhaps matching TRBD1 (6 bases). Germline loops: CDR1 SGDLS, CDR2 YYNGEE. The V and J ends lost 3 bases and 6 bases respectively, with 10 bases between them. The CDR3 covers 13 residues. CDR3 bases: TGTGCCAGCAGCGGGGGGCTTGGTCAGCCCCAGCATTTT. Translating gives CASSGGLGQPQHF.

The chain is built from TRBV20-1 and TRBJ2-5; D uncertain. Germline V gene lookup returns CDR1 DFQATT and CDR2 SNEGSKA (reference sequence). The CDR3 has 12 residues. V lost 3 bases and J lost 7, with 12 bases in between. The CDR3 DNA reads as TGCAGTGCTAGTGTCCTTACGGCGACCCAGTACTTC. Translating it yields CSASVLTATQYF.

Only a few counts were recorded for this clonotype. This rearrangement joins TRBV12-3 or TRBV12-4 to TRBJ1-2; 8 positions agree with TRBD1. J lost 6 bases, V lost 6 bases, and 15 bases had no gene match. CDR3 length: 16 amino acids. CDR3 sequence reads: CASSQAPGGVGNGYTF. As DNA, the CDR3 is TGTGCCAGCAGCCAGGCCCCAGGGGGCGTGGGGAATGGCTACACCTTC.

V is TRBV7-9 and J is TRBJ2-1; D gene unclear. Germline V CDR1 and CDR2: SEHNR, FQNEAQ (reference sequence). Trimming stripped 11 bases from V and 10 bases from J, with 9 bases between. The CDR3 contains 9 residues. The CDR3 nucleotides are TGTGCCTTCGACCCAGAGCAGTTCTTC. It yields the protein CAFDPEQFF. Full variable domain (outside the CDR3, taken from reference TRBV7-9 and TRBJ2-1): DTGVSQNPRHKITKRGQNVTFRCDPISEHNRLYWYRQTLGQGPEFLTYFQNEAQLEKSRLLSDRFSAERPKGSFSTLEIQRTEQGDSAMYLCAFDPEQFFGPGTRLTVL.

This clonotype was picked up a small number of times. The rearrangement joins TRBV5-1 to TRBJ2-3; no firm D call. This CDR3 has 15 amino acids. The germline V gene has CDR1 SGHRS and CDR2 YFSETQ. Trimming left V 0 bases short and J 2 bases short, with 10 bases between. In DNA form, the CDR3 reads TGCGCCAGCAGCTTGGCGGCCAGCTCCACAGATACGCAGTATTTT. This gives the protein CASSLAASSTDTQYF.

The rearrangement joins TRBV10-3 to TRBJ2-3, with 9 bases identical to TRBD2. The ends lost 2 bases at V and 0 bases at J; junction bases unmatched: 3. Germline-derived CDR1 and CDR2 are ENHRY and SYGVKD. This CDR3 comprises 16 residues. The CDR3, as DNA: TGTGCCATCAGTGAGGCGGGACTAGCAAGCACAGATACGCAGTATTTT. Its protein is CAISEAGLASTDTQYF.

A word on this clonotype: The junction departs from the called germline gene at one end, perhaps through a read error. This chain joins TRBV5-1 and TRBJ2-6; the D gene is possibly TRBD1 (6 bases). The germline gives CDR1 SGHRS, CDR2 YFSETQ. The CDR3 spans 15 residues. The CDR3 loop reads CASDSGTLGADVLTF. The DNA for the CDR3 is TGCGCCAGCGATTCAGGAACTCTGGGGGCCGACGTCCTGACTTTC.

This chain connects TRBV9 to TRBJ2-5, with TRBD1 matching over 12 bases. After removal of 0 bases from V and 11 bases from J, the junction contained 8 bases not matched to a gene. Germline V gives CDR1 SGDLS, CDR2 YYNGEE. The CDR3 sequence is 15 residues long. CDR3 loop: CASSVAFGTGGVQYF. Here the CDR3 DNA reads TGTGCCAGCAGCGTAGCGTTCGGGACAGGGGGCGTGCAGTACTTC. The full variable domain, rest sourced from reference TRBV9 and TRBJ2-5, is DSGVTQTPKHLITATGQRVTLRCSPRSGDLSVYWYQQSLDQGLQFLIQYYNGEERAKGNILERFSAQQFPDLHSELNLSSLELGDSALYFCASSVAFGTGGVQYFGPGTRLLVL.

The chain employs TRBV10-3 and TRBJ1-1; D gene uncertain. CDR1 is ENHRY, CDR2 SYGVKD, per germline. The CDR3 length is 12 residues. The V end lost 11 bases, the J end lost 2 bases, and 12 bases lay between the germline ends. This CDR3 reads CAAADLNTEAFF. The CDR3 region has the DNA TGTGCCGCGGCGGATCTCAACACTGAAGCTTTCTTT.